These T cell receptor beta chains were read from a single sample in a study of long-term antiretroviral therapy in people with HIV. The assay was immunoSEQ multiplex PCR, and TCRdb's table has in-frame clones only and misses some. The repertoire holds some 18,000 clones, with around 74% as singletons. This specimen was unsorted PBMCs, taken less than 2.2 years before starting antiretroviral therapy. The receptors stem from a man aged 30 to 45 with HIV. The CDR3 runs from the conserved cysteine through the conserved F or W. A D gene is named only where the DNA matches it firmly.

J gene,V gene,D gene,CDR3 protein
TRBJ2-7,TRBV28,NA,CASSPIGGREYEQYF
TRBJ1-2,TRBV14,NA,CASSQDLEGGYTF
TRBJ1-3,TRBV5-6,TRBD1,CASSGPTGEAFRGNTIYF
TRBJ2-7,TRBV27,NA,CASSPSPTRNEQYF
TRBJ2-1,TRBV5-6,TRBD2,CASSLWVTSGGARFF
TRBJ1-2,TRBV18,NA,CASSPTGTNYGYTF
TRBJ1-2,TRBV6-5,NA,CASWGRLGGYTF
TRBJ2-7,TRBV15,NA,CATSRDRGTYEQYF
TRBJ2-7,TRBV9,NA,CASSVGAVLGEQYF
TRBJ2-7,TRBV7-2,TRBD2,CASSLGGRASEQYF
TRBJ2-7,TRBV29-1,NA,CSGRLGNEQYF
TRBJ1-4,TRBV7-2,TRBD1,CASSFGTGDEKLFF
TRBJ2-5,TRBV19,NA,CASSPGGETQYF
TRBJ2-3,TRBV7-2,TRBD2,CASSLSGGADTQYF
TRBJ2-6,TRBV15,TRBD2,CATSTPSGGPSSGANVLTF
TRBJ1-1,TRBV30,NA,CAWIWTGGEGWNTEAFF